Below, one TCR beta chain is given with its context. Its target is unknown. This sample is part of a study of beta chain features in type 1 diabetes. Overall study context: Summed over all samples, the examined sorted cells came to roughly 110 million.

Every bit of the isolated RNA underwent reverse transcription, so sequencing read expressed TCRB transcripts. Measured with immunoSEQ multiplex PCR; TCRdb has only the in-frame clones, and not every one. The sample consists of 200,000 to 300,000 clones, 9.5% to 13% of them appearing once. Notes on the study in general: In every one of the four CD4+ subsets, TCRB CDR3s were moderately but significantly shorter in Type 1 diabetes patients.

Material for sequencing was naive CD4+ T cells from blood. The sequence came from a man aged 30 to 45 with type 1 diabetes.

CDR3 DNA sequence: TGTGCCAGCAGGGACTATCCAGATACGCAGTATTTT. Amino acids: CASRDYPDTQYF. The V call is TRBV28, the J call TRBJ2-3, with D tentatively TRBD2 (6 bases). The V and J ends lost 6 bases and 4 bases respectively, with 8 bases between them. The germline gives CDR1 MDHEN, CDR2 SYDVKM. CDR3 size: 12 residues.